These T cell receptor beta chains were read from a single sample in a study of blood T cell repertoires in COVID-19. Repertoires were generated with immunoSEQ multiplex PCR, while TCRdb's copy carries only in-frame clones and drops some. The table lists around 150,000 clones, 86% of them singletons. Material: peripheral blood. The receptors derive from a man aged 55 to 70 with acute or convalescent COVID-19. The CDR3 runs from the conserved cysteine through the conserved F or W. Fields, in order: V gene, clone size, J gene, CDR3 protein. Clone size is given for some rows only: seen once, a few or many times, or a class if the clone is expanded.

v_gene: TRBV20-1
abundance: once
j_gene: TRBJ1-4
CDR3aa: CSASRQGGSSNEKLFF

v_gene: TRBV7-2
abundance: NA
j_gene: TRBJ1-1
CDR3aa: CASSNRLQNTEAFF

v_gene: TRBV29-1
abundance: NA
j_gene: TRBJ2-2
CDR3aa: CSAAKREGTGELFF

v_gene: TRBV2
abundance: NA
j_gene: TRBJ2-5
CDR3aa: CASIQTSGRAGETQYF

v_gene: TRBV3-1/TRBV3-2
abundance: NA
j_gene: TRBJ1-3
CDR3aa: CASSQTSRNTIYF

v_gene: TRBV15
abundance: NA
j_gene: TRBJ1-5
CDR3aa: CATSRPDRDPNQPQHF

v_gene: TRBV5-5
abundance: once
j_gene: TRBJ1-1
CDR3aa: CASSRTGSEYTEAFF

v_gene: TRBV7-9
abundance: once
j_gene: TRBJ2-2
CDR3aa: CASSRYGAGELFF

v_gene: TRBV7-3
abundance: NA
j_gene: TRBJ2-2
CDR3aa: CASRTSGTRNTGELFF

v_gene: TRBV6-2/TRBV6-3
abundance: NA
j_gene: TRBJ2-2
CDR3aa: CASSPLAGVYTGELFF

v_gene: TRBV12-3/TRBV12-4
abundance: NA
j_gene: TRBJ1-2
CDR3aa: CASSPTGVLAYTF

v_gene: TRBV28
abundance: few
j_gene: TRBJ1-1
CDR3aa: CASSFRGPEAFF

v_gene: TRBV13
abundance: NA
j_gene: TRBJ2-3
CDR3aa: CASSLRVTDTQYF

v_gene: TRBV28
abundance: NA
j_gene: TRBJ1-6
CDR3aa: CASRYTGGRNSPLHF

v_gene: TRBV7-3
abundance: few
j_gene: TRBJ2-2
CDR3aa: CASSLHTGELFF

v_gene: TRBV30
abundance: NA
j_gene: TRBJ1-4
CDR3aa: CAWSVLSGGGEKLFF

v_gene: TRBV24-1
abundance: NA
j_gene: TRBJ2-7
CDR3aa: CATSDSGQGFHEQYF

v_gene: TRBV11-3
abundance: NA
j_gene: TRBJ2-7
CDR3aa: CASSSGTGSYEQYF

v_gene: TRBV5-4
abundance: NA
j_gene: TRBJ2-5
CDR3aa: CASGPPGGGGQETQYF

v_gene: TRBV29-1
abundance: NA
j_gene: TRBJ1-1
CDR3aa: CSVSGTGGEAFF

v_gene: TRBV3-1/TRBV3-2
abundance: NA
j_gene: TRBJ2-3
CDR3aa: CASSQDLLAGVSDTQYF

v_gene: TRBV6-6
abundance: NA
j_gene: TRBJ2-3
CDR3aa: CASRGRVEDTQYF

v_gene: TRBV2
abundance: NA
j_gene: TRBJ2-4
CDR3aa: CASSSRETQYF

v_gene: TRBV13
abundance: NA
j_gene: TRBJ2-3
CDR3aa: CASSFRLAGLSTDTQYF

v_gene: TRBV9
abundance: NA
j_gene: TRBJ1-2
CDR3aa: CASSAAGNNYGYTF

v_gene: TRBV3-1/TRBV3-2
abundance: NA
j_gene: TRBJ2-5
CDR3aa: CASRRGQDQETQYF

v_gene: TRBV5-4
abundance: NA
j_gene: TRBJ2-5
CDR3aa: CASSLSETQYF

v_gene: TRBV24-1
abundance: NA
j_gene: TRBJ2-2
CDR3aa: CATSDLRNTGELFF

v_gene: TRBV7-9
abundance: NA
j_gene: TRBJ1-1
CDR3aa: CASSSREGNTEAFF

v_gene: TRBV28
abundance: NA
j_gene: TRBJ1-5
CDR3aa: CASSLIGLGDQPQHF

v_gene: TRBV5-4
abundance: once
j_gene: TRBJ2-7
CDR3aa: CASSLSDRVDEQYF